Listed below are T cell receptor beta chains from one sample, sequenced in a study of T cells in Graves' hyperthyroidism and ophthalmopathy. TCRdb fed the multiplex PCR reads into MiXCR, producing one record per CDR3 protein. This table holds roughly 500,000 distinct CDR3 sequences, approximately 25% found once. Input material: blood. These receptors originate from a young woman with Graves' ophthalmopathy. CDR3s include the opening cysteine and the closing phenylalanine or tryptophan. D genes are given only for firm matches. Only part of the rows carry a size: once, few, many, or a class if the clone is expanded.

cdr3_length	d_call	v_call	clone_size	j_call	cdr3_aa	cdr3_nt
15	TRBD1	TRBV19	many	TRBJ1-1	CASSTLDRGNTEAFF	TGTGCCAGTAGTACCCTGGACAGGGGGAACACTGAAGCTTTCTTT
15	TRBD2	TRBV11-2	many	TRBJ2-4	CASSSGLAGADIQYF	TGTGCCAGCAGCTCCGGACTAGCGGGGGCGGACATTCAGTACTTC
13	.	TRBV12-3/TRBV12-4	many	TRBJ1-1	CASRGDANTEAFF	TGTGCCAGCAGGGGGGACGCTAACACTGAAGCTTTCTTT
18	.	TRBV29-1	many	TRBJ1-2	CSVRTRGTTPTEGYGYTF	TGCAGCGTTCGAACAAGAGGGACAACTCCCACCGAAGGCTATGGCTACACCTTC
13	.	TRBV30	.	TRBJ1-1	CAWSVRSDTEACF	TGTGCCTGGAGTGTACGGAGTGACACTGAAGCTTGCTTT
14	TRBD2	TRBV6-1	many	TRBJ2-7	CASSFSGGAREQYF	TGTGCCAGCAGCTTCAGCGGGGGGGCCCGCGAGCAGTACTTC
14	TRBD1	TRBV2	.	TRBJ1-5	CASRDTGGDQPQHF	TGTGCCAGCAGAGACACAGGGGGCGATCAGCCCCAGCATTTT
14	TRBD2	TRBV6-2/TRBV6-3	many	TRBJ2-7	CASSYSSSGYEQYF	TGTGCCAGCAGTTACTCATCTAGCGGATACGAGCAGTACTTC
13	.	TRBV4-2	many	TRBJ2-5	CASRGGAQETQYF	TGTGCCAGCAGAGGGGGGGCCCAAGAGACCCAGTACTTC
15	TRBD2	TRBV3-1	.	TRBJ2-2	CATARGGAHTGELFF	TGTGCCACCGCACGCGGGGGGGCCCACACCGGGGAGCTGTTTTTT
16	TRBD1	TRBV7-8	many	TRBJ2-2	CASSLQGAANTGELFF	TGTGCCAGCAGCCTACAGGGGGCCGCGAACACCGGGGAGCTGTTTTTT
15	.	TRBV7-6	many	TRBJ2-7	CASSLASAGRYEQYF	TGTGCCAGCAGCTTAGCGTCGGCAGGGAGGTACGAGCAGTACTTC
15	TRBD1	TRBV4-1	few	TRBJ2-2	CASSLQGQVTGELFF	TGCGCCAGCAGCCTGCAGGGACAGGTCACCGGGGAGCTGTTTTTT
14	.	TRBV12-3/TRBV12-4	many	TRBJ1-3	CASSYGNSGNTIYF	TGTGCCAGCAGTTACGGGAACTCTGGAAACACCATATATTTT
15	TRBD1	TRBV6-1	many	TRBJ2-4	CASSQNRQGAGIQYF	TGTGCCAGCAGTCAGAATAGACAGGGGGCAGGCATTCAGTACTTC
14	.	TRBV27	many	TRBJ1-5	CASWSMAVNQPQHF	TGTGCCAGCTGGTCGATGGCAGTCAATCAGCCCCAGCATTTT
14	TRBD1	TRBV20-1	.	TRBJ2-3	CSARDPTGTDTQYF	TGCAGTGCTAGAGATCCGACAGGGACAGATACGCAGTATTTT
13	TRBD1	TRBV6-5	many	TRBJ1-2	CASSKDREYGYTF	TGTGCCAGCAGCAAGGACAGGGAGTATGGCTACACCTTC
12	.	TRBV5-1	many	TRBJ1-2	CASSLEGDRYTF	TGCGCCAGCAGCTTGGAAGGGGACCGCTACACCTTC
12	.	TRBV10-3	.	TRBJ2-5	CATSRGQETQYF	TGTGCCACTTCTAGGGGGCAAGAGACCCAGTACTTC
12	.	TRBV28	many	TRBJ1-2	CASSLQDYGYTF	TGTGCCAGCAGTCTACAGGACTATGGCTACACCTTC
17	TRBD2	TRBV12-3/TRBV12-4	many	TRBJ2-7	CASSWGLAGSSSYEQYF	TGTGCCAGCAGTTGGGGACTAGCGGGATCAAGCTCCTACGAGCAGTACTTC
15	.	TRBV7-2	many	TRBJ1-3	CASRLGPSSGNTIYF	TGTGCCAGCAGGTTAGGGCCTAGCTCTGGAAACACCATATATTTT
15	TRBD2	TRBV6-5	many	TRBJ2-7	CASSYSLAGDDEQYF	TGTGCCAGCAGTTACTCGCTAGCGGGGGACGACGAGCAGTACTTC
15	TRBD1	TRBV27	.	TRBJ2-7	CASSNPSTGVFGQYF	TGTGCCAGCAGTAATCCTTCGACAGGGGTGTTCGGGCAGTACTTC
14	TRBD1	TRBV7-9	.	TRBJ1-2	CASSLATGGGGYTF	TGTGCCAGCAGCTTAGCTACAGGGGGCGGTGGCTACACCTTC
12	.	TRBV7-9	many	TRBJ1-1	CASRFSDTEAFF	TGTGCCAGCAGGTTCTCGGACACTGAAGCTTTCTTT
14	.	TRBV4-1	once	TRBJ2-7	CASSQDQRTYEQYF	TGCGCCAGCAGCCAAGATCAGAGAACCTACGAGCAGTACTTC
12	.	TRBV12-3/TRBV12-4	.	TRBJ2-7	CASSASRHEQYF	TGTGCCAGCAGTGCGTCCCGGCACGAGCAGTACTTC
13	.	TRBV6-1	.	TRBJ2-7	CASWKDVAYEQYF	TGTGCCAGCTGGAAGGACGTAGCCTACGAGCAGTACTTC
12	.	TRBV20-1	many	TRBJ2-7	CSARMGLYEQYF	TGCAGTGCTAGAATGGGCTTATACGAGCAGTACTTC
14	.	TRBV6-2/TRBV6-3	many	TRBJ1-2	CASSYSAGNYGYTF	TGTGCCAGCAGTTACTCGGCGGGGAACTATGGCTACACCTTC
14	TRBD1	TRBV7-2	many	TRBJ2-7	CASNLQGSGYEQYF	TGTGCCAGCAACCTACAGGGGTCCGGCTACGAGCAGTACTTC
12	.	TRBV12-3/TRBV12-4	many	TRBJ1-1	CASSLYAGEAFF	TGTGCCAGCAGTTTATACGCAGGGGAAGCTTTCTTT
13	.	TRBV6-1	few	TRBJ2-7	CASSASWENEQYF	TGTGCCAGCAGTGCCTCTTGGGAGAACGAGCAGTACTTC
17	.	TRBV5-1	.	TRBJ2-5	CASSLGLLQSYQETQYF	TGCGCCAGCAGCTTGGGGTTACTACAGTCCTACCAAGAGACCCAGTACTTC
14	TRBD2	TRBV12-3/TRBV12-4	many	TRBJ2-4	CASSKSGGTNIQYF	TGTGCCAGCAGCAAAAGCGGGGGTACAAACATTCAGTACTTC
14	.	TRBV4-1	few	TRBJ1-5	CASSQDGRNQPQHF	TGCGCCAGCAGCCAAGATGGACGAAATCAGCCCCAGCATTTT
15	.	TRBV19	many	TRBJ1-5	CASTRFPWNNQPQHF	TGTGCCAGTACCCGCTTCCCATGGAACAATCAGCCCCAGCATTTT